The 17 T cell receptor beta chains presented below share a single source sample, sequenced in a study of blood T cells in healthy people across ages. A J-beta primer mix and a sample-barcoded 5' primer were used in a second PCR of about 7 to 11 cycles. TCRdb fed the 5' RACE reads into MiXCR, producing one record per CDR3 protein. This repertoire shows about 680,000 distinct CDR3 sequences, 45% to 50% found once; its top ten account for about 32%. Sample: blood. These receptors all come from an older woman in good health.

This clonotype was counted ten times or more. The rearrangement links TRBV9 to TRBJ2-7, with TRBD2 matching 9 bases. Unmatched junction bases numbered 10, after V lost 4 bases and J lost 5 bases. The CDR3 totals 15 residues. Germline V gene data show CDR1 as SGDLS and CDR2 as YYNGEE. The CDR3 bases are TGTGCCAGCAGCCTTTATAGCGGGAGTACCGACGAGCAGTACTTC. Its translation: CASSLYSGSTDEQYF. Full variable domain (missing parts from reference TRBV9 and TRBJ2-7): DSGVTQTPKHLITATGQRVTLRCSPRSGDLSVYWYQQSLDQGLQFLIQYYNGEERAKGNILERFSAQQFPDLHSELNLSSLELGDSALYFCASSLYSGSTDEQYFGPGTRLTVT.

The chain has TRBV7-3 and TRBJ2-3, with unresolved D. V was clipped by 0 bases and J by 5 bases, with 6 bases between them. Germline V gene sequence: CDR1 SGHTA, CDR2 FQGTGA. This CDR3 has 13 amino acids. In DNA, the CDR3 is TGTGCCAGCAGCTTAACGAGAGAAGATACGCAGTATTTT. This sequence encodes CASSLTREDTQYF.

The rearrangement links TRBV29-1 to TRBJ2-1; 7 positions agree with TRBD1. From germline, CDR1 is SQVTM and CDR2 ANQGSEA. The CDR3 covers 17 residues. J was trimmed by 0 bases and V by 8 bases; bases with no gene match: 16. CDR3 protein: CSHTRGQESSSYNEQFF. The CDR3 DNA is TGCAGCCACACTCGCGGACAGGAGTCAAGCTCCTACAATGAGCAGTTCTTC.

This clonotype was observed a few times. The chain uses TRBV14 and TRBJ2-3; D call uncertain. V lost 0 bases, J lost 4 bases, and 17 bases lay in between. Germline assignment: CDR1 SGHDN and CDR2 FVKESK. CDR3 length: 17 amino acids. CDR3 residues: CASSQEKHSFLPDTQYF. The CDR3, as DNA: TGTGCCAGCAGCCAAGAAAAACATAGCTTTCTCCCAGATACGCAGTATTTT.

The CDR3: CASSLGTGNQETQYF. The CDR3 DNA is TGCGCCAGCAGCTTAGGGACAGGGAACCAAGAGACCCAGTACTTC. This rearrangement joins TRBV5-1 to TRBJ2-5; 9 nucleotides align to TRBD1. CDR3 size: 15 residues. V lost 2 bases and J lost 0; bases outside the gene matches: 2. CDR1 is SGHRS, CDR2 YFSETQ, per germline.

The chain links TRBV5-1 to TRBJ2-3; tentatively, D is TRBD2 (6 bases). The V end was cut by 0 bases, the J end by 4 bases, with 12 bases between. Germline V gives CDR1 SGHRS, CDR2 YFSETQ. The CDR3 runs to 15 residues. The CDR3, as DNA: TGCGCCAGCAGCTTGGCGTCCCAGCGGGCAGATACGCAGTATTTT. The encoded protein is CASSLASQRADTQYF.

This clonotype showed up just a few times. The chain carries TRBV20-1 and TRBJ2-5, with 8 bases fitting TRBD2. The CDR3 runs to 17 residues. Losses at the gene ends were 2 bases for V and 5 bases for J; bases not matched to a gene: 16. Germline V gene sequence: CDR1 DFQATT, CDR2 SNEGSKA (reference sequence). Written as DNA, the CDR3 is TGCAGTGCTAGATCCCGGATGAGCGGGAGAGGTGCTGAGACCCAGTACTTC. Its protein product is CSARSRMSGRGAETQYF.

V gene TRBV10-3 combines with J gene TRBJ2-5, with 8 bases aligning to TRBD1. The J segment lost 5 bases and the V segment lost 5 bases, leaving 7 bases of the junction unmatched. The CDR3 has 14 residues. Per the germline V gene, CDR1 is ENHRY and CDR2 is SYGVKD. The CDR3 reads CAISTGTGGETQYF. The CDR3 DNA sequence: TGTGCCATCAGTACCGGGACAGGAGGGGAGACCCAGTACTTC.

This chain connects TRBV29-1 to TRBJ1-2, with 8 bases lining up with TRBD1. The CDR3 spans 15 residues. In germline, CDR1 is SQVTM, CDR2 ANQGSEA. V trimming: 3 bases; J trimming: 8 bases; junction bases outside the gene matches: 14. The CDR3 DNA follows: TGCAGCGTTGACGGACAGGGAGTAAGGTCCGGCGGCTACACCTTC. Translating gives CSVDGQGVRSGGYTF.

The CDR3 DNA reads TGCGCCAGCAGCGACCCCCCCAGGGCAACTGAAGCTTTCTTT. Amino acid sequence: CASSDPPRATEAFF. The rearrangement joins TRBV5-1 to TRBJ1-1, with D perhaps TRBD1 (5 bases). The CDR3 is 14 residues long. Germline assignment: CDR1 SGHRS and CDR2 YFSETQ. V dropped 4 bases and J dropped 5 bases, with 15 bases sitting between them.

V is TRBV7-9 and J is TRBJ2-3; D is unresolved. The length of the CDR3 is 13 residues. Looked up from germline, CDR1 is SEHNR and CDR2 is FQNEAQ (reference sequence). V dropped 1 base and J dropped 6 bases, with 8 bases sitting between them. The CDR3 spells CASSLVLEDTQYF. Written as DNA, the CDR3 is TGTGCCAGCAGCTTAGTTCTGGAGGATACGCAGTATTTT.

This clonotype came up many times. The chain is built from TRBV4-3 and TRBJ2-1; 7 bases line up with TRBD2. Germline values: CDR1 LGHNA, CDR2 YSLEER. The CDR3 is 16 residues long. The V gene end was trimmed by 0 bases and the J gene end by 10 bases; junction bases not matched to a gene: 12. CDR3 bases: TGCGCCAGCAGCCAAGATCGTAGCGGGCGCATAGGGGAGCAGTTCTTC. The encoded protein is CASSQDRSGRIGEQFF.

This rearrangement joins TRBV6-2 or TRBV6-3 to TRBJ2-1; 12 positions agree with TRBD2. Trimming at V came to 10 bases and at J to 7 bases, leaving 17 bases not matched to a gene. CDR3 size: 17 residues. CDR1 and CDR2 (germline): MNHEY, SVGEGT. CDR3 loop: CATRPQGFLAGGNEQFF. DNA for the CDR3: TGTGCCACCCGGCCCCAGGGGTTTCTAGCGGGAGGGAATGAGCAGTTCTTC.

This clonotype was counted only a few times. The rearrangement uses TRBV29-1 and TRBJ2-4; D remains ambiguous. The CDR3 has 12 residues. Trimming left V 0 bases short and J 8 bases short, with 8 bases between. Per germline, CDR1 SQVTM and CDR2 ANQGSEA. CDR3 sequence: CSVEDPPDIQYF. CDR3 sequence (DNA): TGCAGCGTTGAAGATCCCCCCGACATTCAGTACTTC.

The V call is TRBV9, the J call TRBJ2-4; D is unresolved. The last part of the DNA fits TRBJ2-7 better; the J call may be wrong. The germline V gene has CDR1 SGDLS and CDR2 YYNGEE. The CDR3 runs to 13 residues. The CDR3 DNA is TGTGCCAGCAGCGTAGGTTTAGAATACGAGCAGTACTTC. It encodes CASSVGLEYEQYF.

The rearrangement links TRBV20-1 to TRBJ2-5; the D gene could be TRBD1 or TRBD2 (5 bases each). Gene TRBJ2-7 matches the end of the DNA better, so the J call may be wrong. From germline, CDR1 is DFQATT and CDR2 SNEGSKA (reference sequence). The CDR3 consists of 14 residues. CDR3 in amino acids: CSAGDPRTSYEQYF. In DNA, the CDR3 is TGCAGTGCTGGGGACCCACGAACCTCCTACGAGCAGTACTTC.

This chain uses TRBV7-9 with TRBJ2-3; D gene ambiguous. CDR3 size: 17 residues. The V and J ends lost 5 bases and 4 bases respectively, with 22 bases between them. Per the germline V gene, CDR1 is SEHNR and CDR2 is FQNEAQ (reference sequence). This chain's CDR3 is CASSAQIHGGMSDTQYF. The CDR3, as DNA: TGTGCCAGCAGCGCCCAGATACATGGTGGAATGTCAGATACGCAGTATTTT.